Following are 9 T cell receptor beta chains from one sample sequenced in a study of neoadjuvant anti-PD-1 for oral cavity cancer. The data were produced by immunoSEQ multiplex PCR, yet TCRdb's version contains in-frame clones alone and is incomplete. The data hold over 15,000 clones, with approximately 70% observed a single time. Sequenced here: PBMCs, sampled before nivolumab (anti-PD-1) treatment. The receptors stem from a person between 35 and 79 years old with oral cavity squamous cell carcinoma.

The chain links TRBV19 to TRBJ1-1; tentatively, D is TRBD1 (6 bases). This CDR3 has 13 amino acids. V lost 7 bases, J lost 4 bases, and 13 bases lay in between. Germline V gene sequence: CDR1 LNHDA, CDR2 SQIVND (reference sequence). The CDR3 here is CASTSQGFTEAFF. The DNA of the CDR3 is TGTGCCAGTACCTCACAGGGATTCACTGAAGCTTTCTTT.

The chain couples TRBV28 to TRBJ2-1, with 11 positions matching TRBD2. Losses at the gene ends were 6 bases for V and 9 bases for J; bases not matched to a gene: 16. The CDR3 is 17 residues long. CDR1 is MDHEN and CDR2 is SYDVKM in the germline V gene. The chain's CDR3 is CASSLGTSGAGAGEQFF. For the CDR3, the DNA is TGTGCCAGCAGCCTCGGGACTAGCGGAGCCGGGGCGGGTGAGCAGTTCTTC. Complete variable domain (other parts from reference TRBV28 and TRBJ2-1): DVKVTQSSRYLVKRTGEKVFLECVQDMDHENMFWYRQDPGLGLRLIYFSYDVKMKEKGDIPEGYSVSREKKERFSLILESASTNQTSMYLCASSLGTSGAGAGEQFFGPGTRLTVL.

This clone was counted only a few times. The J gene is TRBJ2-3, the V gene TRBV2, with D perhaps TRBD1 or TRBD2 (5 bases each). Germline V gene lookup returns CDR1 SNHLY and CDR2 FYNNEI. Trimming cost V 6 bases and J 4 bases, with 8 bases left between them. There are 12 residues in the CDR3. The CDR3 is CASRGEPDTQYF. The CDR3 bases are TGTGCCAGCAGGGGGGAGCCAGATACGCAGTATTTT.

This clone appeared a few times. This CDR3 is CSSGGGQGLKTQYF. The CDR3 coding sequence is TGCAGCTCTGGAGGGGGACAGGGTTTGAAGACCCAGTACTTC. V and J are TRBV29-1 and TRBJ2-5; TRBD1 aligns across 9 bases. The V gene end was trimmed by 8 bases and the J gene end by 6 bases; junction bases not matched to a gene: 13. CDR3 length equals 14 residues. CDR1 is SQVTM and CDR2 is ANQGSEA in the germline V gene.

This chain links TRBV6-5 with TRBJ1-1, with D perhaps matching TRBD1 (6 bases). There are 14 residues in the CDR3. V shed 5 bases and J shed 6 bases, with 16 bases lying between them. Germline V gene lookup returns CDR1 MNHEY and CDR2 SVGAGI. CDR3 DNA: TGTGCCAGCAGTGCCTTAGGGACAACAGCTGAAGCTTTCTTT. It codes for CASSALGTTAEAFF.

The chain is built from TRBV5-7 and TRBJ2-1, with 8 bases matching TRBD1. TRBV5-7 is an ORF, and what it does is uncertain. This CDR3 contains 16 residues. V dropped 1 base and J dropped 4; count of bases not matched to a gene: 7. The CDR3 here is CASSLPGQGPYNEQFF. The CDR3, as DNA: TGTGCCAGCAGCTTGCCCGGACAGGGCCCGTACAATGAGCAGTTCTTC.

This sequence joins TRBV6-6 and TRBJ2-7, with 9 positions matching TRBD2. The germline CDR1 and CDR2 sequences are MNHNY and SVGAGI (reference sequence). V was pared by 4 bases and J by 2 bases, with 6 bases of the junction left unmatched. The CDR3 spans 15 residues. The CDR3 DNA reads TGTGCCAGCAGTTCCACTAGCGGGTCCGCCTACGAGCAGTACTTC. Its protein product is CASSSTSGSAYEQYF.

V usage is TRBV30 and J usage is TRBJ2-3; D may be TRBD2 (6 bases). The CDR3 is 15 amino acids. The germline gives CDR1 GTSNPN, CDR2 SVGIG (reference sequence). The V and J ends lost 5 bases and 3 bases respectively, with 18 bases between them. In nucleotides, the CDR3 is TGTGCCTGGGCTCCCGATGTGGGGAGGACAGATACGCAGTATTTT. Encoded protein: CAWAPDVGRTDTQYF.

The rearrangement links TRBV7-2 to TRBJ2-1; D is undetermined. Per germline, CDR1 SGHTA and CDR2 FQGNSA. V gave up 5 bases and J gave up 3 bases, with 14 bases separating them. CDR3 length equals 15 residues. This CDR3 reads CASSRSAELYNEQFF. The CDR3 region has the DNA TGTGCCAGCAGCCGGAGCGCGGAGCTCTACAATGAGCAGTTCTTC. The whole variable domain, remainder taken from reference TRBV7-2 and TRBJ2-1, is GAGVSQSPSNKVTEKGKDVELRCDPISGHTALYWYRQSLGQGLEFLIYFQGNSAPDKSGLPSDRFSAERTGGSVSTLTIQRTQQEDSAVYLCASSRSAELYNEQFFGPGTRLTVL.